What follows are 31 T cell receptor beta chains derived from one specimen sequenced in a study of T cell responses to AZD1222 COVID-19 vaccine. Sequencing was performed with immunoSEQ multiplex PCR; in TCRdb, only in-frame clones are kept and a portion is missing. Here the sample spans approximately 150,000 clones, approximately 90% being singletons. Here the sequenced sample was peripheral blood, taken on day 0 of AZD1222 vaccination. The source of these receptors is an adult in good health.

The chain couples TRBV24-1 to TRBJ2-2, with 9 bases identical to TRBD1. This CDR3 has 16 amino acids. The V and J ends lost 6 bases and 7 bases, in that order; junction bases with no gene match: 11. The germline gives CDR1 KGHDR, CDR2 SFDVKD. CDR3 coding DNA: TGTGCCACCAGTTTGTCTGGGACAGGGTTCGGCGGGGAGCTGTTTTTT. This sequence encodes CATSLSGTGFGGELFF.

V and J are TRBV27 and TRBJ1-2; 9 bases agree with TRBD1. The CDR3 length is 15 residues. Trimming took 6 bases from V and 6 from J; bases not matched to a gene: 11. Germline V gives CDR1 MNHEY, CDR2 SMNVEV (reference sequence). The CDR3 here is CASSPAWDRDHGYTF. DNA for the CDR3: TGTGCCAGCAGCCCGGCATGGGACAGGGATCATGGCTACACCTTC.

The J gene is TRBJ1-2, the V gene TRBV28; D not certain. Germline V lookup: CDR1 MDHEN, CDR2 SYDVKM. The CDR3 length is 12 residues. V was cut by 7 bases and J by 3 bases, with 9 bases left in between. This CDR3 is CASTTLDYGYTF. In DNA, the CDR3 is TGTGCCAGCACTACACTTGACTATGGCTACACCTTC.

The rearrangement links TRBV5-8 to TRBJ2-2, with 8 positions matching TRBD2. This CDR3 has 16 residues. V was pared by 3 bases and J by 4 bases, with 8 bases of the junction left unmatched. Germline CDR1 is SGHTS and CDR2 is YDEGEE. The CDR3 coding sequence is TGTGCCAGCAGCTGGCGAGCGGGAGTCTCCACCGGGGAGCTGTTTTTT. It translates to CASSWRAGVSTGELFF.

V is TRBV6-4 and J is TRBJ1-1, with D uncertain. This CDR3 has 12 residues. Per germline, CDR1 MRHNA and CDR2 SNTAGT. Trimming left V 8 bases short and J 5 bases short, with 12 bases between. The CDR3 sequence is CASWGGRTEAFF. CDR3 DNA: TGTGCCAGCTGGGGAGGGAGAACTGAAGCTTTCTTT.

The V and J genes are TRBV29-1 and TRBJ2-7; no firm D call. This CDR3 comprises 13 residues. V lost 6 bases and J 1 base, leaving 13 bases between the germline ends. Germline V lookup: CDR1 SQVTM, CDR2 ANQGSEA. The CDR3 bases are TGCAGCGTACGCCGTGGGAAGTCCTACGAGCAGTACTTC. Translation: CSVRRGKSYEQYF.

The rearrangement joins TRBV6-6 to TRBJ2-7, with 9 bases fitting TRBD1. The V gene's germline CDR1 is MNHNY and CDR2 SVGAGI (reference sequence). This CDR3 has 16 amino acids. The junction had 13 bases not matched to a gene; V was cut back by 7 bases and J by 3 bases. The CDR3 DNA is TGTGCCAGCACCTCCCCGGACAGGGGATGGGTCTACGAGCAGTACTTC. Its protein is CASTSPDRGWVYEQYF.

This chain links TRBV13 with TRBJ2-7, with 11 bases matching TRBD1. This CDR3 comprises 16 residues. The junction had 8 bases not matched to a gene; V was cut back by 5 bases and J by 2 bases. CDR1 PRHDT and CDR2 FYEKMQ come from the germline V gene (reference sequence). CDR3 amino acids: CASSLAPGQGAYEQYF. In DNA, the CDR3 is TGTGCCAGCAGCCTAGCACCGGGACAGGGGGCCTACGAGCAGTACTTC. Using reference TRBV13 and TRBJ2-7 for the parts outside the CDR3, the full variable domain is AAGVIQSPRHLIKEKRETATLKCYPIPRHDTVYWYQQGPGQDPQFLISFYEKMQSDKGSIPDRFSAQQFSDYHSELNMSSLELGDSALYFCASSLAPGQGAYEQYFGPGTRLTVT.

The J gene is TRBJ1-6, the V gene TRBV5-4; a weak D match, TRBD1 (6 bases). The V end was cut by 4 bases, the J end by 0 bases, with 14 bases between. CDR1 is SGHNT and CDR2 is YYREEE in the germline V gene (reference sequence). CDR3 length: 17 residues. The CDR3, as DNA: TGTGCCAGCAGCGCGGCAGGGGCCCGCTCCTATAATTCACCCCTCCACTTT. Amino acids: CASSAAGARSYNSPLHF.

The chain carries TRBV6-2 or TRBV6-3 and TRBJ2-1; 9 bases map to TRBD2. This CDR3 comprises 15 residues. The germline gives CDR1 MNHEY, CDR2 SVGEGT. V shed 5 bases and J 6 bases; nucleotides not matched to a gene: 8. Here the CDR3 DNA reads TGTGCCAGCAGTGGTTTAGCGGGAGCGGGCAATGAGCAGTTCTTC. It encodes CASSGLAGAGNEQFF.

DNA for the CDR3: TGTGCCAGCAGCTCTCCAAGGACTAGCGGGTTGGAGACCCAGTACTTC. Encoded protein: CASSSPRTSGLETQYF. V is TRBV11-3 and J is TRBJ2-5, with TRBD2 matching 11 bases. Looked up from germline, CDR1 is SGHNT and CDR2 is YENEEA. The V and J ends lost 4 bases and 5 bases, in that order; junction bases with no gene match: 9. The CDR3 spans 16 residues.

The rearrangement uses TRBV2 and TRBJ1-2; 7 positions agree with TRBD1. The CDR3 spans 14 residues. In germline, CDR1 is SNHLY, CDR2 FYNNEI. The ends lost 3 bases at V and 1 base at J; junction bases unmatched: 2. The CDR3 reads CASSERGLNYGYTF. In DNA form, the CDR3 reads TGTGCCAGCAGTGAGAGGGGGCTTAACTATGGCTACACCTTC.

V and J are TRBV3-1 (or the pseudogene TRBV3-2) and TRBJ1-1, with a weak D call TRBD1 (5 bases). The germline V gene has CDR1 LGHDT and CDR2 YNNKEL (reference sequence). With 4 bases removed from V and 2 bases from J, the gap between germline ends came to 11 bases. The CDR3 is made up of 14 amino acids. For the CDR3, the DNA is TGTGCCAGCAGCCCCCAGACAGATAACACTGAAGCTTTCTTT. This encodes CASSPQTDNTEAFF.

The rearrangement links TRBV27 to TRBJ1-1, with 9 bases matching TRBD1. V lost 5 bases and J lost 3; bases outside the gene matches: 16. The CDR3 runs 18 residues. Germline V gene data show CDR1 as MNHEY and CDR2 as SMNVEV (reference sequence). The CDR3 DNA reads TGTGCCAGCAGTCAACTGTCCCGGGACAGGGAATGGTACACTGAAGCTTTCTTT. It encodes CASSQLSRDREWYTEAFF.

The chain has TRBV7-2 and TRBJ2-7; TRBD1 matches 10 bases. CDR1 and CDR2 from the germline V gene are SGHTA and FQGNSA. V lost 7 bases to trimming and J lost 2 bases; unmatched junction nucleotides: 5. CDR3 length: 14 residues. The CDR3 loop reads CASNAGTGAYEQYF. The DNA of the CDR3 is TGTGCCAGCAACGCCGGGACAGGGGCCTACGAGCAGTACTTC.

The rearrangement links TRBV28 to TRBJ2-1; D unresolved. Germline CDR1 MDHEN, CDR2 SYDVKM. Trimming pared 2 bases from V and 6 bases from J, leaving 2 bases between. The CDR3 is 11 amino acids. CDR3 sequence reads: CASSLVNEQFF. The DNA for the CDR3 is TGTGCCAGCAGTTTAGTCAATGAGCAGTTCTTC.

The chain links TRBV10-3 to TRBJ2-1; TRBD2 might be the D (5 bases). This CDR3 spans 15 amino acids. The germline V gene has CDR1 ENHRY and CDR2 SYGVKD. The V end lost 3 bases, the J end lost 4 bases, and 13 bases lay between the germline ends. CDR3 nucleotides: TGTGCCATCAGTGAAATAGCGCCGGCTTACAATGAGCAGTTCTTC. It specifies CAISEIAPAYNEQFF.

The V and J genes are TRBV10-3 and TRBJ2-4; 7 bases map to TRBD1. Germline loops: CDR1 ENHRY, CDR2 SYGVKD. This CDR3 contains 15 residues. Losses at the gene ends were 0 bases for V and 12 bases for J; bases not matched to a gene: 11. In DNA form, the CDR3 reads TGTGCCATCAGTGAGTCCTTGACAGGGATGGTTGATCAGTACTTC. Residues: CAISESLTGMVDQYF.

The chain links TRBV3-1 (or the pseudogene TRBV3-2) to TRBJ2-5; D is perhaps TRBD1 or TRBD2 (5 bases each). The CDR3 is made up of 16 amino acids. Trimming left V 3 bases short and J 2 bases short, with 16 bases between. Germline CDR1 and CDR2: LGHDT and YNNKEL (reference sequence). The CDR3: CASSQRQGTVQETQYF. CDR3 nucleotides: TGTGCCAGCAGCCAGAGGCAAGGGACGGTTCAAGAGACCCAGTACTTC.

As concerns this clone: Sequence at one end of the junction differs from germline and may be a read error. The rearrangement links TRBV10-2 to TRBJ2-1; unclear D gene. CDR1 is WSHSY and CDR2 is SAAADI in the germline V gene. CDR3 length equals 14 residues. The CDR3 DNA reads TGCGCCAGCACTGAGATTGATCAGTACAATGAGCAGTTCTTC. Translating gives CASTEIDQYNEQFF.

The rearrangement links TRBV5-8 to TRBJ1-3; D is possibly TRBD1 (6 bases). Trimming pared 0 bases from V and 3 bases from J, leaving 22 bases between. The CDR3 has 19 residues. CDR1 is SGHTS, CDR2 YDEGEE, per germline. CDR3 protein: CASSLVHRDIVRGGNTIYF. CDR3 nucleotide sequence: TGTGCCAGCAGCTTGGTCCACAGGGATATAGTACGCGGTGGAAACACCATATATTTT.

The chain recombines TRBV3-1 (or the pseudogene TRBV3-2) with TRBJ2-1; 9 bases are shared with TRBD1. This CDR3 comprises 15 residues. Germline lookup yields CDR1 LGHDT and CDR2 YNNKEL (reference sequence). The junction had 4 bases not matched to a gene; V was cut back by 4 bases and J by 3 bases. CDR3 bases: TGTGCCAGCAGCCTAGACAGGGGGTACTACAATGAGCAGTTCTTC. Translated, it gives CASSLDRGYYNEQFF.

This chain links TRBV14 with TRBJ1-1; perhaps TRBD1 as D (5 bases). V was cut by 4 bases and J by 1 base, with 13 bases left in between. The V gene's germline CDR1 is SGHDN and CDR2 FVKESK. The CDR3 is made up of 15 amino acids. DNA for the CDR3: TGTGCCAGCAGCCCATGGGGGACCTCGAACACTGAAGCTTTCTTT. It codes for CASSPWGTSNTEAFF.

This chain links TRBV15 with TRBJ2-1, with TRBD2 matching 13 bases. From germline, CDR1 is LNHNV and CDR2 YYDKDF (reference sequence). The V gene end was trimmed by 7 bases and the J gene end by 7 bases; junction bases not matched to a gene: 4. The CDR3 is made up of 14 amino acids. CDR3 DNA: TGTGCCACCAATTGGACTAGCGGGAGAAATGAGCAGTTCTTC. Encoded protein: CATNWTSGRNEQFF.

J is TRBJ1-6 and V is TRBV15, with D possibly being TRBD1 (6 bases). Trimming cost V 2 bases and J 6 bases, with 14 bases left between them. This CDR3 spans 16 amino acids. CDR1 and CDR2 from the germline V gene are LNHNV and YYDKDF (reference sequence). CDR3 coding DNA: TGTGCCACCAGCAGACTGACCGGACAGTTTAATTCACCCCTCCACTTT. This encodes CATSRLTGQFNSPLHF.

The chain carries TRBV28 and TRBJ2-7; D unclear. The CDR3 is 13 residues long. V lost 6 bases and J lost 2, with 11 bases in between. Per germline, CDR1 MDHEN and CDR2 SYDVKM. As DNA, the CDR3 is TGTGCCAGCAGCACAATCCGCGCCTACGAGCAGTACTTC. This sequence encodes CASSTIRAYEQYF.

The J gene is TRBJ1-4, the V gene TRBV21-1; the tabulated D call, TRBD1, remains unverified against the DNA. TRBV21-1 is a pseudogene locus. The CDR3 totals 17 residues. The CDR3 protein is CASSKMPLDRRGGKLFF. The DNA of the CDR3 is TGTGCCAGCAGCAAAATGCCGCTAGACAGGCGAGGGGGAAAACTGTTTTTT.

The rearrangement links TRBV5-5 to TRBJ2-1; D perhaps matches TRBD1 (5 bases). Germline V lookup: CDR1 SGHKS, CDR2 YYEKEE (reference sequence). The V end lost 2 bases, the J end lost 4 bases, and 16 bases lay between the germline ends. CDR3 length: 16 amino acids. The CDR3 DNA reads as TGTGCCAGCAGCTTTACGAGTGGGGCGGTATACAATGAGCAGTTCTTC. Protein: CASSFTSGAVYNEQFF.

The chain recombines TRBV30 with TRBJ1-1, with a weak D call TRBD1 (6 bases). CDR3 length: 14 residues. V dropped 0 bases and J dropped 4 bases, with 12 bases sitting between them. Germline values: CDR1 GTSNPN, CDR2 SVGIG (reference sequence). CDR3 sequence (DNA): TGTGCCTGGAGTGTGGGGGGGGCTAGCACTGAAGCTTTCTTT. Translation gives CAWSVGGASTEAFF.

This chain joins TRBV2 and TRBJ2-7; D unclear. The V and J ends lost 5 bases and 2 bases respectively, with 10 bases between them. The CDR3 contains 13 residues. CDR1 is SNHLY and CDR2 is FYNNEI in the germline V gene. The CDR3: CASSTSVPYEQYF. The CDR3 nucleotides read TGTGCCAGCAGTACCAGCGTACCCTACGAGCAGTACTTC.

The chain employs TRBV24-1 and TRBJ2-3, with D possibly matching TRBD1 (6 bases). In germline, CDR1 is KGHDR, CDR2 SFDVKD. This CDR3 has 13 amino acids. V lost 9 bases and J lost 2, with 11 bases in between. CDR3 in amino acids: CATALGATDTQYF. CDR3 in DNA: TGTGCCACCGCATTGGGGGCCACAGATACGCAGTATTTT.